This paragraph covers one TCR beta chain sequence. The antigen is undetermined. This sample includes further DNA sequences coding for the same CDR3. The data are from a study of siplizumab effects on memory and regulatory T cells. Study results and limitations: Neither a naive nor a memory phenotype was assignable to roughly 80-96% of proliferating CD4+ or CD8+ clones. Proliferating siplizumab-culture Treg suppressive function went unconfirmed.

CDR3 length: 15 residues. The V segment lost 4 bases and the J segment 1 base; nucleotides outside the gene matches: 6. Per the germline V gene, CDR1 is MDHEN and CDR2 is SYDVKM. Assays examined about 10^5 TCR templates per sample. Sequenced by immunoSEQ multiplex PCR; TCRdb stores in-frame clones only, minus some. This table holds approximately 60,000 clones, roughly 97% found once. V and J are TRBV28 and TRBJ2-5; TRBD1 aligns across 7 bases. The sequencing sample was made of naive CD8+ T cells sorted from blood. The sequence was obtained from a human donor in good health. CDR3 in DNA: TGTGCCAGCAGTTCCATTCGACAGGGCCAAGAGACCCAGTACTTC. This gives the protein CASSSIRQGQETQYF.